The next 13 T cell receptor beta chains were all read from a single sample in a study of blood T cell repertoires in COVID-19. Measured with immunoSEQ multiplex PCR; TCRdb has only the in-frame clones, and not every one. The sample holds some 200,000 clones, under 90% seen once. Sequenced: peripheral blood. Receptors originate from an elderly woman with COVID-19, enrolled during active disease.

This clone has a single count. V usage is TRBV7-9 and J usage is TRBJ1-3, with D tentatively TRBD1 (6 bases). V was pared by 4 bases and J by 1 base, with 14 bases between. Germline CDR1 is SEHNR and CDR2 is FQNEAQ (reference sequence). The CDR3 sequence is 16 residues long. CDR3 in DNA: TGTGCCAGCAGCTCCTACTCAGGGGAGTCTGGAAACACCATATATTTT. This codes for CASSSYSGESGNTIYF.

This chain links TRBV10-3 with TRBJ1-2; D call uncertain. CDR3 length: 13 amino acids. V was pared by 0 bases and J by 6 bases, with 8 bases between. CDR1 ENHRY and CDR2 SYGVKD come from the germline V gene. Written as DNA, the CDR3 is TGTGCCATCAGTGAGTCGAAACCAGATGGCTACACCTTC. Protein sequence: CAISESKPDGYTF.

V gene TRBV28 combines with J gene TRBJ1-1; D gene ambiguous. V gave up 6 bases and J gave up 0 bases, with 17 bases separating them. CDR3 size: 16 residues. CDR1 is MDHEN and CDR2 is SYDVKM in the germline V gene. In nucleotides, the CDR3 is TGTGCCAGCAGCCCGCCCCTCCGAGCCGTGAACACTGAAGCTTTCTTT. Its translation is CASSPPLRAVNTEAFF.

A few counts support this clone. The chain links TRBV10-3 to TRBJ1-4, with 10 bases fitting TRBD1. V was clipped by 6 bases and J by 6 bases; unmatched bases: 10. Germline-derived CDR1 and CDR2 are ENHRY and SYGVKD. This CDR3 has 16 residues. CDR3 sequence (DNA): TGTGCCATCAGAGGGTTCGACGGGACAGGGGATGAAAAACTGTTTTTT. Protein product: CAIRGFDGTGDEKLFF.

The sample holds a few counts of this clone. The V call is TRBV13, the J call TRBJ1-2; the match to TRBD1 covers 10 bases. The CDR3 totals 18 residues. Germline-derived CDR1 and CDR2 are PRHDT and FYEKMQ (reference sequence). V dropped 0 bases and J dropped 7; count of bases not matched to a gene: 14. The CDR3 DNA follows: TGTGCCAGCAGCTTAGGTATGAGTGTAGCGCGGACAGGGGGTGGCTACACCTTC. Its translation is CASSLGMSVARTGGGYTF.

The V and J genes are TRBV28 and TRBJ2-1; TRBD2 agrees at 7 bases. The CDR3 totals 16 residues. Germline lookup yields CDR1 MDHEN and CDR2 SYDVKM. V trimming: 2 bases; J trimming: 5 bases; junction bases outside the gene matches: 9. In DNA, the CDR3 is TGTGCCAGCAGTTTAGAGTCCGGACTAGGTGACAATGAGCAGTTCTTC. It codes for CASSLESGLGDNEQFF.

The rearrangement links TRBV9 to TRBJ2-3; perhaps TRBD2 as D (6 bases). Germline values: CDR1 SGDLS, CDR2 YYNGEE. CDR3 length: 15 amino acids. Trimming took off 4 bases at V and 1 base at J, with 13 bases between the two ends. As DNA, the CDR3 is TGTGCCAGCAGCCGGGAGATGTGGGGCACAGATACGCAGTATTTT. Its protein product is CASSREMWGTDTQYF.

The chain has TRBV28 and TRBJ2-1; the match to TRBD2 covers 8 bases. Per the germline V gene, CDR1 is MDHEN and CDR2 is SYDVKM. The CDR3 length is 15 residues. With V trimmed by 3 bases and J by 8 bases, 9 bases remained unmatched. CDR3 nucleotides: TGTGCCAGCAGTTTGCCCGGGACTAGGAGCCATGAGCAGTTCTTC. It codes for CASSLPGTRSHEQFF.

J is TRBJ1-2 and V is TRBV6-5; perhaps TRBD1 as D (5 bases). CDR3 length: 14 residues. V lost 9 bases and J 5 bases, leaving 19 bases between the germline ends. In germline, CDR1 is MNHEY, CDR2 SVGAGI. The CDR3 DNA reads as TGTGCCAGTACCCGGACCCAGGGCCCGTATGGCTACACCTTC. This codes for CASTRTQGPYGYTF.

The V call is TRBV18, the J call TRBJ2-7, with D tentatively TRBD2 (6 bases). Trimming shortened V by 2 bases and J by 13 bases, and 12 bases separated the two germline ends. The CDR3 is made up of 11 amino acids. CDR1 and CDR2 (germline): KGHSH, LQKENI. This CDR3 is CASSPAGLLYF. The CDR3 DNA reads as TGTGCCAGCTCACCAGCGGGGCTTCTTTACTTC.

As regards this clone: This specimen includes other DNA sequences encoding the same CDR3. The V and J genes are TRBV19 and TRBJ1-1; a weak D match, TRBD1 (5 bases). V was cut by 3 bases and J by 1 base, with 6 bases left in between. Germline V gene sequence: CDR1 LNHDA, CDR2 SQIVND (reference sequence). CDR3 length: 13 amino acids. The CDR3 reads CASSIGANTEAFF. CDR3 sequence (DNA): TGTGCCAGTAGTATTGGGGCGAACACTGAAGCTTTCTTT.

The chain carries TRBV7-3 and TRBJ2-2; TRBD1 matches at 9 bases. V was clipped by 8 bases and J by 5 bases; unmatched bases: 9. This CDR3 spans 15 amino acids. Germline V gives CDR1 SGHTA, CDR2 FQGTGA. In DNA form, the CDR3 reads TGTGCCAGCGGCTCCGGGACAGGGTATACCGGGGAGCTGTTTTTT. Its protein product is CASGSGTGYTGELFF.

For the CDR3, the DNA is TGTGCCAGCAGCCCTAGCTTGGACCACGAGCAGTACTTC. This gives the protein CASSPSLDHEQYF. This sequence joins TRBV9 and TRBJ2-7; D is perhaps TRBD2 (5 bases). There are 13 residues in the CDR3. V was cut by 4 bases and J by 5 bases, with 13 bases left in between. Germline V gives CDR1 SGDLS, CDR2 YYNGEE.